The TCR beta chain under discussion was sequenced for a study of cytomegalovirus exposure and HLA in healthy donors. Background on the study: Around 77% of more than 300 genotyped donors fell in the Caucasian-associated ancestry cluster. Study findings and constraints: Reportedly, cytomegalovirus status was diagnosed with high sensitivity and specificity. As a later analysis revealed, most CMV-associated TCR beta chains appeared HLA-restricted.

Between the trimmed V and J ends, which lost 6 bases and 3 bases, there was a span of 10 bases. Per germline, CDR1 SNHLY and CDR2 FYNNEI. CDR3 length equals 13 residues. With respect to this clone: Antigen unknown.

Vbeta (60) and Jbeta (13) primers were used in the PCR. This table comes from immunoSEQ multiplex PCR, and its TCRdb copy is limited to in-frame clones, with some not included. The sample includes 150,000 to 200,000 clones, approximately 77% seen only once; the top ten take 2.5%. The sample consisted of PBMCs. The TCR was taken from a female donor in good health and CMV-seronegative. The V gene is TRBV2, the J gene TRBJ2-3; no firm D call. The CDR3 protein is CASSRAGTDTQYF. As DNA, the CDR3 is TGTGCCAGCAGCCGAGCCGGGACAGATACGCAGTATTTT.